This T cell receptor beta chain originates from a study of blood T cells in healthy people across ages. Healthy Caucasians from Russia aged roughly 6 to 90 served as donors. PBMCs were isolated at a quantity of at least 6 million per sample. This clonotype was observed once. Germline lookup yields CDR1 MDHEN and CDR2 SYDVKM. The CDR3 length is 14 residues. Trimming cost V 5 bases and J 6 bases, with 16 bases left between them. Through a sample-barcoded 5' primer and a J-beta primer mix, a second PCR was run for 7 to 11 cycles. A template-switch adaptor with 12 random nucleotides tagged each cDNA molecule. Paired-end reads containing CDR3 totaled no fewer than 2.5 million for each sample. TCRdb processed the 5' RACE reads anew with MiXCR; each CDR3 protein has one entry. The top ten hold 13% of the sample, which has hundreds of thousands of distinct CDR3 sequences, under 50% seen once.

This rearrangement joins TRBV28 to TRBJ1-2; a possible D gene is TRBD1 (6 bases). The TCR sequence derives from a man aged 30-40 years in good health. The sequencing input was blood. CDR3 protein: CASSLYGQRHGYTF. The CDR3 region has the DNA TGTGCCAGCAGTCTCTACGGACAGAGGCATGGCTACACCTTC.